The clone carrying this T cell receptor beta chain was found a few times. Its antigen is not identified. The sample comes from a study of T cells after yellow fever vaccination. At the level of the study: SMART-Seq v4 Ultra Low Input prepared the low-cell-number fractions. Study outcomes and limitations: Weaker, the secondary response had a peak occurring faster, on day 5 versus 15. Most clones from primary vaccination resurfaced after the booster (96% CD4, 88% CD8).

In germline, CDR1 is DFQATT, CDR2 SNEGSKA (reference sequence). V was pared by 1 base and J by 9 bases, with 16 bases between. CDR3 length: 14 residues. As TCR cDNA was made by 5'RACE template switching, a universal primer site and UMIs were added. TCRdb reanalysed the 5' RACE reads using MiXCR and keeps one entry per CDR3 protein. This sample has hundreds of thousands of distinct CDR3 sequences, with around an eighth found just once. This rearrangement joins TRBV20-1 to TRBJ2-1, with D perhaps assigned TRBD1 or TRBD2 (5 bases each). Source: PBMCs, taken on the day of the yellow fever booster vaccination. The receptor was isolated from a young man who received the YFV17D yellow fever vaccine. CDR3 coding DNA: TGCAGTGCTAGAGTAAGGTCCACGGGGCCTGAGCAGTTCTTC. It specifies CSARVRSTGPEQFF.